The 20 T cell receptor beta chains below all came from one sample that was sequenced in a study of response to subunit inactivated influenza vaccine. One entry per CDR3 protein results from TCRdb running MiXCR on the RT-PCR reads. The table records roughly 630,000 distinct CDR3 sequences, 13% to 15% of them present only once. The sequences come from PBMCs from blood, collected less than 15 days before vaccination. The receptors were sampled from a man aged 45 to 65 who received an inactivated influenza vaccine.

V usage is TRBV14 and J usage is TRBJ2-3; D ambiguous. Trimming removed 5 bases at V and 4 bases at J, with 10 bases between. The CDR3 is 13 residues long. CDR1 is SGHDN, CDR2 FVKESK, per germline. CDR3 in DNA: TGTGCCAGCAGCTTCCTGCCCGCAGATACGCAGTATTTT. Protein: CASSFLPADTQYF.

This clonotype was picked up a small number of times. The chain has TRBV7-2 and TRBJ2-2; 9 bases are shared with TRBD2. CDR3 length: 15 amino acids. Germline V gives CDR1 SGHTA, CDR2 FQGNSA. The junction had 9 bases not matched to a gene; V was cut back by 6 bases and J by 7 bases. The CDR3 loop is CASRQGLALSGELFF. The CDR3, as DNA: TGTGCCAGCAGACAGGGACTAGCCTTAAGCGGGGAGCTGTTTTTT.

The sample holds a few counts of this clonotype. The chain employs TRBV28 and TRBJ2-7, with D possibly matching TRBD1 (7 bases). CDR1 is MDHEN, CDR2 SYDVKM, per germline. The CDR3 has 15 residues. The V and J ends lost 5 bases and 4 bases respectively, with 18 bases between them. The CDR3 sequence: CASSPAEGAFYEQYF. The CDR3 bases are TGTGCCAGCAGTCCCGCGGAGGGGGCGTTTTACGAGCAGTACTTC.

The V call is TRBV9, the J call TRBJ2-7, with 10 bases lining up with TRBD2. Losses at the gene ends were 0 bases for V and 2 bases for J; bases not matched to a gene: 8. From germline, CDR1 is SGDLS and CDR2 YYNGEE. This CDR3 has 17 residues. CDR3 sequence: CASSVAPSAGGPYEQYF. Written as DNA, the CDR3 is TGTGCCAGCAGCGTAGCCCCCTCAGCGGGAGGGCCCTACGAGCAGTACTTC.

This clonotype was observed a handful of times. V is TRBV7-9 and J is TRBJ2-2; TRBD2 is a possible D gene (6 bases). The germline CDR1 and CDR2 sequences are SEHNR and FQNEAQ (reference sequence). V gave up 3 bases and J gave up 3 bases, with 8 bases separating them. The CDR3 extends over 14 amino acids. CDR3 nucleotide sequence: TGTGCCAGCAGCTTTCCGGGGGACACCGGGGAGCTGTTTTTT. It specifies CASSFPGDTGELFF.

This chain connects TRBV20-1 to TRBJ1-1; D is unresolved. V lost 3 bases, J lost 3 bases, and 11 bases lay in between. Germline V gene data show CDR1 as DFQATT and CDR2 as SNEGSKA (reference sequence). The CDR3 sequence is 13 residues long. The CDR3 loop reads CSARRIIDTEAFF. CDR3 DNA: TGCAGTGCTAGGAGGATCATCGACACTGAAGCTTTCTTT.

This rearrangement joins TRBV19 to TRBJ1-1; no firm D call. Germline CDR1 and CDR2: LNHDA and SQIVND (reference sequence). Trimming removed 7 bases from V and 6 bases from J, with 18 bases in between. The CDR3 has 14 residues. The CDR3 DNA follows: TGTGCCAGTACCTCCGGACGGTCTGTCGCTGAAGCTTTCTTT. Translating it yields CASTSGRSVAEAFF.

As for this clonotype: Sequence at one end of the junction differs from germline and may be a read error. CDR3 region: CASSATGENEQLF. Here the CDR3 DNA reads TGTGCCAGCAGTGCCACGGGGGAGAATGAGCAGCTCTTC. J is TRBJ2-1 and V is TRBV6-4; a possible D gene is TRBD2 (6 bases). This CDR3 contains 13 residues. The germline V gene encodes CDR1 MRHNA and CDR2 SNTAGT.

This chain uses TRBV15 with TRBJ2-7, with D possibly matching TRBD1 (5 bases). Germline-derived CDR1 and CDR2 are LNHNV and YYDKDF (reference sequence). Trimming removed 0 bases from V and 4 bases from J, with 10 bases in between. CDR3 length equals 14 residues. CDR3 DNA: TGTGCCACCAGCAGAGACTGGCAGGGATACGAGCAGTACTTC. It translates to CATSRDWQGYEQYF.

The genes are TRBV6-2 or TRBV6-3 and TRBJ2-5; D is undetermined. V was shortened by 6 bases and J by 5 bases, with 10 bases between the two germline ends. From germline, CDR1 is MNHEY and CDR2 SVGEGT. The CDR3 runs 12 residues. The CDR3 coding sequence is TGTGCCAGCAGGGGGATGGAGGAGACCCAGTACTTC. Amino acids: CASRGMEETQYF.

This CDR3 reads CASSLAGREMAEQFF. In DNA, the CDR3 is TGCGCCAGCAGCTTGGCCGGGCGGGAGATGGCTGAGCAGTTCTTC. V and J are TRBV5-1 and TRBJ2-1; 7 positions agree with TRBD2. Germline CDR1 and CDR2: SGHRS and YFSETQ. Trimming took 0 bases from V and 9 from J; bases not matched to a gene: 9. CDR3 size: 15 residues.

This clonotype was detected only a few times. The genes are TRBV28 and TRBJ1-1, with TRBD1 matching 7 bases. Germline V gene lookup returns CDR1 MDHEN and CDR2 SYDVKM. The J segment lost 6 bases and the V segment lost 8 bases, leaving 9 bases of the junction unmatched. The CDR3 spans 13 residues. The CDR3 region has the DNA TGTGCCAGCCACCAGGGGGATAGGGCTGAAGCTTTCTTT. It is translated as CASHQGDRAEAFF. Full variable domain (rest looked up from reference TRBV28 and TRBJ1-1): DVKVTQSSRYLVKRTGEKVFLECVQDMDHENMFWYRQDPGLGLRLIYFSYDVKMKEKGDIPEGYSVSREKKERFSLILESASTNQTSMYLCASHQGDRAEAFFGQGTRLTVV.

This clonotype occurred a few times. The rearrangement joins TRBV29-1 to TRBJ1-1, with 7 bases that match TRBD1. V shed 7 bases, J shed 3 bases, and the junction held 8 bases outside the gene matches. The CDR3 consists of 13 residues. Germline CDR1 is SQVTM and CDR2 is ANQGSEA. CDR3 amino acids: CSALTGSDTEAFF. The DNA for the CDR3 is TGCAGCGCATTGACAGGGAGCGACACTGAAGCTTTCTTT.

This clonotype has at least ten counts. This sequence joins TRBV7-8 and TRBJ2-7; TRBD2 aligns across 13 bases. The CDR3 runs to 16 residues. CDR1 and CDR2 (germline): SGHVS, FQNEAQ. V was pared by 6 bases and J by 4 bases, with 9 bases of the junction left unmatched. The CDR3 region is CASRPRTSGRTYEQYF. The CDR3 DNA is TGTGCCAGCAGGCCACGGACTAGCGGGAGAACATACGAGCAGTACTTC.

This clonotype was counted ten times or more. The chain joins TRBV3-1 to TRBJ2-5; possibly TRBD2 for D (6 bases). The CDR3 consists of 13 residues. Germline CDR1 and CDR2: LGHDT and YNNKEL (reference sequence). The ends were cut back, 2 bases at V and 5 bases at J, with 9 bases in the middle. CDR3 nucleotides: TGTGCCAGCAGCCAACTAGCGTCGGAGACCCAGTACTTC. Amino acids: CASSQLASETQYF.

This clonotype was seen a few times. The rearrangement uses TRBV29-1 and TRBJ2-7, with 9 bases aligning to TRBD1. V lost 0 bases, J lost 6 bases, and 9 bases stayed unmatched. CDR3 size: 15 residues. Germline-derived CDR1 and CDR2 are SQVTM and ANQGSEA. CDR3 coding DNA: TGCAGCGTTGAAGATCTTGGACAGGGGAATTCCGAGCAGTACTTC. Residues: CSVEDLGQGNSEQYF.

V and J are TRBV6-2 or TRBV6-3 and TRBJ2-7, with 8 bases fitting TRBD1. The CDR3 sequence is 15 residues long. The V gene end was trimmed by 4 bases and the J gene end by 3 bases; junction bases not matched to a gene: 8. Germline V gene lookup returns CDR1 MNHEY and CDR2 SVGEGT. The CDR3 is CASSSPTGTGYEQYF. The CDR3 bases are TGTGCCAGCAGTTCCCCAACCGGGACAGGCTACGAGCAGTACTTC.

This clonotype was found a few times. The chain has TRBV7-9 and TRBJ2-3; 7 bases agree with TRBD2. Germline CDR1 reads SEHNR; CDR2 reads FQNEAQ (reference sequence). The V and J ends lost 6 bases and 9 bases, in that order; junction bases with no gene match: 9. This CDR3 spans 13 amino acids. This CDR3 reads CASSPLAGTTQYF. The CDR3, as DNA: TGTGCCAGCAGTCCCTTAGCGGGTACGACGCAGTATTTT.

The CDR3 spells CASGPRQGTTEAFF. The CDR3 DNA follows: TGTGCCAGCGGACCGCGACAGGGGACCACTGAAGCTTTCTTT. The V and J genes are TRBV12-3 or TRBV12-4 and TRBJ1-1, with 8 nucleotides matching TRBD1. The CDR3 extends over 14 amino acids. Germline trimming cut 8 bases from V and 4 bases from J; bases unmatched to any gene: 9.

This clonotype was observed a handful of times. The chain carries TRBV30 and TRBJ1-5, with D perhaps TRBD1 (5 bases). Trimming left V 2 bases short and J 4 bases short, with 15 bases between. The CDR3 runs 15 residues. The V gene's germline CDR1 is GTSNPN and CDR2 SVGIG (reference sequence). The CDR3 nucleotides read TGTGCCTGGAGTTCTCTTAGGGGAGGGAATCAGCCCCAGCATTTT. It specifies CAWSSLRGGNQPQHF.